This T cell receptor (beta chain) was recovered during a study of cytomegalovirus exposure and HLA in healthy donors. Donors in the study were healthy people who gave bone marrow. Trimming took off 10 bases at V and 5 bases at J, with 12 bases between the two ends. The CDR3 is 12 residues long. The germline V gene encodes CDR1 ENHRY and CDR2 SYGVKD. It was with 60 Vbeta and 13 Jbeta primers that the PCR ran. Measured with immunoSEQ multiplex PCR; TCRdb has only the in-frame clones, and not every one. The table lists about 130,000 clones, approximately 71% of them singletons. The clonotype was recovered from a woman aged 45-65 years in good health and CMV-seronegative. The sequenced sample was PBMCs. The chain uses TRBV10-3 and TRBJ1-5; D is perhaps TRBD1 (5 bases). The CDR3: CATSPGDQPQHF. CDR3 sequence (DNA): TGTGCCACGTCCCCGGGGGATCAGCCCCAGCATTTT.